A single sample is the source of the 12 T cell receptor beta chains below, sequenced in a study of T cell responses to AZD1222 COVID-19 vaccine. Generated by immunoSEQ multiplex PCR, the TCRdb table keeps only in-frame clones and is missing some. The repertoire has 150,000 or so clones, nearly 90% of them found once; the top ten carry 5.1%. Sequencing was performed on peripheral blood, taken on day 0 of AZD1222 vaccination. These receptors were obtained from an adult in good health.

This clone was counted a single time. V usage is TRBV29-1 and J usage is TRBJ1-1, with D possibly being TRBD1 (5 bases). The CDR3 consists of 11 residues. Trimming left V 5 bases short and J 8 bases short, with 12 bases between. The germline V gene encodes CDR1 SQVTM and CDR2 ANQGSEA. The CDR3 region has the DNA TGCAGCGTTTCCAGACAGCTAGAAGCTTTCTTT. Translating it yields CSVSRQLEAFF.

The chain joins TRBV6-5 to TRBJ1-4, with D unresolved. CDR3 size: 15 residues. Trimming cost V 5 bases and J 0 bases, with 10 bases left between them. CDR1 and CDR2 (germline): MNHEY, SVGAGI. The CDR3 region is CASSRRLATNEKLFF. The CDR3 DNA sequence: TGTGCCAGCAGTCGCCGGCTTGCAACTAATGAAAAACTGTTTTTT.

The V and J genes are TRBV28 and TRBJ2-5; 7 positions agree with TRBD1. Germline CDR1 and CDR2: MDHEN and SYDVKM. The J segment lost 5 bases and the V segment lost 6 bases, leaving 12 bases of the junction unmatched. The CDR3 totals 15 residues. The CDR3 is CASRPTGRGRETQYF. The CDR3 DNA reads TGTGCCAGCAGGCCGACAGGGAGAGGTAGGGAGACCCAGTACTTC.

With regard to this clone: Other nucleotide sequences in the sample specify the same CDR3. CDR3 sequence reads: CASSLRGSNQPQHF. CDR3 DNA sequence: TGTGCCAGCAGTTTAAGGGGATCCAATCAGCCCCAGCATTTT. The gene calls are TRBV27 and TRBJ1-5; a possible D gene is TRBD1 (5 bases). Germline V gives CDR1 MNHEY, CDR2 SMNVEV (reference sequence). The CDR3 runs to 14 residues. Trimming stripped 2 bases from V and 3 bases from J, with 8 bases between.

This rearrangement joins TRBV5-5 to TRBJ2-3; TRBD1 might be the D (6 bases). CDR1 is SGHKS and CDR2 is YYEKEE in the germline V gene (reference sequence). The CDR3 is made up of 14 amino acids. Trimming took 0 bases from V and 8 from J, leaving 13 bases between them. The CDR3: CASSLGQVLATQYF. CDR3 bases: TGTGCCAGCAGCTTGGGACAGGTTTTGGCTACGCAGTATTTT.

V gene TRBV5-4 combines with J gene TRBJ2-3; 10 bases are shared with TRBD2. The CDR3 runs 14 residues. Germline V gives CDR1 SGHNT, CDR2 YYREEE (reference sequence). After removal of 3 bases from V and 3 bases from J, the junction contained 1 base not matched to a gene. The CDR3 sequence is CASSSTSGTDTQYF. DNA of the CDR3: TGTGCCAGCAGCTCGACTAGCGGGACAGATACGCAGTATTTT.

This chain joins TRBV7-9 and TRBJ1-6, with TRBD1 identical over 10 bases. In germline, CDR1 is SEHNR, CDR2 FQNEAQ (reference sequence). CDR3 size: 19 residues. V dropped 4 bases and J dropped 5; count of bases not matched to a gene: 14. The CDR3, as DNA: TGTGCCAGCAGCTCCCCATTGGGGACAGGGGTTGTGAATAATTCACCCCTCCACTTT. It yields the protein CASSSPLGTGVVNNSPLHF.

This clone was observed once. This chain links TRBV3-1 (or the pseudogene TRBV3-2) with TRBJ2-7; 12 bases match TRBD2. This CDR3 has 18 amino acids. The junction had 14 bases not matched to a gene; V was cut back by 4 bases and J by 4 bases. From germline, CDR1 is LGHDT and CDR2 YNNKEL (reference sequence). The CDR3 DNA reads TGTGCCAGCAGCCCAGAAGGCCCTAGCGGGAGGGCCAAGTACGAGCAGTACTTC. Translation: CASSPEGPSGRAKYEQYF.

The gene calls are TRBV4-3 and TRBJ2-1, with TRBD2 matching 13 bases. The CDR3 contains 16 residues. V shed 0 bases, J shed 9 bases, and the junction held 5 bases outside the gene matches. Germline V lookup: CDR1 LGHNA, CDR2 YSLEER. For the CDR3, the DNA is TGCGCCAGCAGCCAAGAGGGGACTAGCGGGACAGGTGAGCAGTTCTTC. It translates to CASSQEGTSGTGEQFF.

The DNA for the CDR3 is TGTGCCAGCAGCAAAGCGGGACAGGGGGCGCGGAGCACTGAAGCTTTCTTT. Translation gives CASSKAGQGARSTEAFF. The V and J genes are TRBV11-2 and TRBJ1-1, with 12 bases matching TRBD1. Trimming took 5 bases from V and 4 from J; bases not matched to a gene: 11. Germline-derived CDR1 and CDR2 are SGHAT and FQNNGV. CDR3 size: 17 residues.

This clone came up once. The V gene is TRBV2, the J gene TRBJ2-1; D is uncertain. Germline V gene sequence: CDR1 SNHLY, CDR2 FYNNEI. The length of the CDR3 is 16 residues. Trimming took off 3 bases at V and 3 bases at J, with 15 bases between the two ends. The CDR3 here is CASSDPFGVGYNEQFF. The DNA of the CDR3 is TGTGCCAGCAGTGACCCCTTTGGAGTAGGCTACAATGAGCAGTTCTTC.

The chain couples TRBV28 to TRBJ1-5; D ambiguous. V lost 3 bases, J lost 4 bases, and 10 bases lay in between. The germline V gene encodes CDR1 MDHEN and CDR2 SYDVKM. CDR3 length equals 14 residues. This CDR3 reads CASSFGRPNQPQHF. The CDR3 nucleotides read TGTGCCAGCAGTTTCGGACGGCCGAATCAGCCCCAGCATTTT.